The 25 T cell receptor beta chains listed next were all sequenced from one sample in a study of blood T cell repertoires in COVID-19. The protocol was immunoSEQ multiplex PCR, while the TCRdb copy is restricted to in-frame clones and leaves out a portion. The top ten hold about 2.2% of the sample, which has 120,000 or so clones, approximately 71% seen once. The specimen was peripheral blood. The receptors were sampled from a woman between 65 and 79 years old with acute or convalescent COVID-19.

The V and J genes are TRBV25-1 and TRBJ2-1; possibly TRBD2 for D (6 bases). CDR3 length: 12 residues. The ends were cut back, 6 bases at V and 6 bases at J, with 9 bases in the middle. CDR1 is MGHDK and CDR2 is SYGVNS in the germline V gene. This CDR3 reads CASRSGGNEQFF. The CDR3 nucleotides read TGTGCCAGCAGATCCGGGGGCAATGAGCAGTTCTTC.

DNA for the CDR3: TGTGCCAGCAGCTTAGGTTCAGCGGGATGGGGCACAGATACGCAGTATTTT. Protein: CASSLGSAGWGTDTQYF. The chain recombines TRBV7-3 with TRBJ2-3; 7 bases match TRBD2. The V and J ends lost 2 bases and 1 base, in that order; junction bases with no gene match: 9. CDR1 SGHTA and CDR2 FQGTGA come from the germline V gene. The CDR3 has 17 amino acids.

The chain links TRBV9 to TRBJ1-4; D gene uncertain. The CDR3 covers 14 residues. The germline V gene has CDR1 SGDLS and CDR2 YYNGEE. V lost 4 bases and J 7 bases, leaving 14 bases between the germline ends. The CDR3 region is CASSTDRFAEKLFF. In DNA form, the CDR3 reads TGTGCCAGCAGCACAGACCGTTTTGCTGAAAAACTGTTTTTT.

This chain connects TRBV5-8 to TRBJ2-5, with D maybe TRBD2 (5 bases). The CDR3 length is 13 residues. V shed 4 bases and J shed 1 base, with 8 bases lying between them. CDR1 and CDR2 from the germline V gene are SGHTS and YDEGEE. CDR3 protein: CASSPRGQETQYF. Here the CDR3 DNA reads TGTGCCAGCAGCCCTCGGGGCCAAGAGACCCAGTACTTC. Full variable domain (missing parts from reference TRBV5-8 and TRBJ2-5): EAGVTQSPTHLIKTRGQQATLRCSPISGHTSVYWYQQALGLGLQFLLWYDEGEERNRGNFPPRFSGRQFPNYSSELNVNALELEDSALYLCASSPRGQETQYFGPGTRLLVL.

Only one count was recorded for this clone. This rearrangement joins TRBV5-8 to TRBJ1-3, with TRBD1 identical over 7 bases. The CDR3 consists of 17 residues. With V trimmed by 5 bases and J by 0 bases, 11 bases remained unmatched. Germline lookup yields CDR1 SGHTS and CDR2 YDEGEE. The CDR3 loop is CASRMGEDRTSGNTIYF. CDR3 DNA sequence: TGTGCCAGCAGAATGGGAGAGGACAGGACCTCTGGAAACACCATATATTTT.

V and J are TRBV10-1 and TRBJ1-1, with TRBD1 identical over 8 bases. The germline V gene encodes CDR1 WNHNN and CDR2 SYGVQD (reference sequence). The J segment lost 4 bases and the V segment lost 6 bases, leaving 7 bases of the junction unmatched. This CDR3 has 14 amino acids. CDR3: CASSQTGVGTEAFF. The CDR3 region has the DNA TGCGCCAGCAGCCAGACAGGGGTTGGCACTGAAGCTTTCTTT.

This clone was seen many times. The chain is built from TRBV18 and TRBJ1-5; D unresolved. The CDR3 length is 13 residues. Germline loops: CDR1 KGHSH, CDR2 LQKENI. Trimming pared 2 bases from V and 4 bases from J, leaving 6 bases between. CDR3 in amino acids: CASSPSGNQPQHF. CDR3 nucleotides: TGTGCCAGCTCACCATCGGGGAATCAGCCCCAGCATTTT.

The chain uses TRBV11-3 and TRBJ2-5; 10 bases fit TRBD1. This CDR3 contains 15 residues. CDR1 and CDR2 from the germline V gene are SGHNT and YENEEA. Trimming cost V 5 bases and J 5 bases; bases outside gene matches: 8. The DNA of the CDR3 is TGTGCCAGCAGCCACAGGGACAGGGGTTCGGAGACCCAGTACTTC. Its protein is CASSHRDRGSETQYF.

V and J are TRBV5-5 and TRBJ1-1, with 9 bases aligning to TRBD1. The CDR3 is 15 residues long. Germline V CDR1 and CDR2: SGHKS, YYEKEE (reference sequence). Trimming took 4 bases from V and 4 from J; bases not matched to a gene: 8. This CDR3 reads CASSHGTGPGTEAFF. Here the CDR3 DNA reads TGTGCCAGCAGCCACGGGACAGGGCCCGGCACTGAAGCTTTCTTT.

This clone was seen a few times. V is TRBV11-2 and J is TRBJ1-4, with 8 nucleotides matching TRBD1. CDR1 SGHAT and CDR2 FQNNGV come from the germline V gene. V lost 1 base, J lost 3 bases, and 10 bases stayed unmatched. This CDR3 region has 18 residues. CDR3 in amino acids: CASSLGNRLQGANEKLFF. CDR3 DNA sequence: TGTGCCAGCAGCTTAGGAAACCGTTTACAGGGGGCTAATGAAAAACTGTTTTTT.

The V gene is TRBV18, the J gene TRBJ1-5, with D possibly being TRBD1 (6 bases). CDR1 and CDR2 (germline): KGHSH, LQKENI. Between the trimmed V and J ends, which lost 2 bases and 3 bases, there was a span of 11 bases. The CDR3 totals 15 residues. The CDR3 coding sequence is TGTGCCAGCTCACCAGGCAGGGGTCACAATCAGCCCCAGCATTTT. This sequence encodes CASSPGRGHNQPQHF.

The chain is built from TRBV5-1 and TRBJ2-3; 9 nucleotides match TRBD1. Germline V CDR1 and CDR2: SGHRS, YFSETQ. There are 18 residues in the CDR3. Trimming removed 4 bases from V and 2 bases from J; junction bases left unmatched: 14. The CDR3 sequence: CASSPRPGTGILTDTQYF. CDR3 DNA sequence: TGCGCCAGCAGCCCGCGTCCCGGGACAGGGATTCTCACAGATACGCAGTATTTT.

V and J are TRBV29-1 and TRBJ2-5; the match to TRBD1 covers 9 bases. The CDR3 contains 17 residues. Germline V gives CDR1 SQVTM, CDR2 ANQGSEA. V lost 3 bases, J lost 1 base, and 12 bases stayed unmatched. The CDR3 DNA reads TGCAGCGTTGAGCGCGGGACAGGGAGAAGCATCCAAGAGACCCAGTACTTC. It yields the protein CSVERGTGRSIQETQYF.

The chain carries TRBV14 and TRBJ1-4; TRBD1 aligns across 8 bases. In germline, CDR1 is SGHDN, CDR2 FVKESK. After removal of 6 bases from V and 7 bases from J, the junction contained 10 bases not matched to a gene. This CDR3 region has 15 residues. The CDR3 DNA reads TGTGCCAGCAGTCTAGCAATCGGGACAGGTGAAAAACTGTTTTTT. This encodes CASSLAIGTGEKLFF.

The chain carries TRBV6-5 and TRBJ2-3; D perhaps matches TRBD2 (5 bases). The CDR3 has 15 amino acids. Trimming took 7 bases from V and 0 from J, leaving 14 bases between them. Germline V gene lookup returns CDR1 MNHEY and CDR2 SVGAGI. The CDR3 loop is CASKTRAPSTDTQYF. The DNA for the CDR3 is TGTGCCAGCAAGACGCGGGCCCCTAGCACAGATACGCAGTATTTT.

This chain links TRBV27 with TRBJ1-5; no definite D call. Germline V gene lookup returns CDR1 MNHEY and CDR2 SMNVEV (reference sequence). The V and J ends lost 2 bases and 0 bases respectively, with 8 bases between them. CDR3 length: 15 residues. This chain's CDR3 is CASSLGPGSNQPQHF. CDR3 DNA sequence: TGTGCCAGCAGTTTAGGGCCAGGTAGCAATCAGCCCCAGCATTTT.

The chain is built from TRBV6-2 or TRBV6-3 and TRBJ1-5; D possibly corresponds to TRBD1 (6 bases). Looked up from germline, CDR1 is MNHEY and CDR2 is SVGEGT. The CDR3 contains 16 residues. Trimming stripped 2 bases from V and 1 base from J, with 12 bases between. The CDR3 DNA reads TGTGCCAGCAGTTACCCTACAGGGATGAGCAATCAGCCCCAGCATTTT. Protein sequence: CASSYPTGMSNQPQHF.

This chain connects TRBV28 to TRBJ1-2; D might be TRBD1 (5 bases). The CDR3 consists of 13 residues. V shed 3 bases and J shed 8 bases, with 13 bases lying between them. Germline-derived CDR1 and CDR2 are MDHEN and SYDVKM. The CDR3 region is CASSLGGPKGYTF. In nucleotides, the CDR3 is TGTGCCAGCAGTTTGGGGGGACCCAAAGGCTACACCTTC.

This chain connects TRBV24-1 to TRBJ2-3, with 14 bases lining up with TRBD2. V shed 4 bases, J shed 2 bases, and the junction held 7 bases outside the gene matches. This CDR3 is 18 amino acids long. Germline V gene sequence: CDR1 KGHDR, CDR2 SFDVKD. DNA of the CDR3: TGTGCCACCAGTGACCCCGGGACTAGCGGGAGATCCACAGATACGCAGTATTTT. Its protein product is CATSDPGTSGRSTDTQYF.

This chain links TRBV18 with TRBJ2-3, with 7 bases fitting TRBD2. The CDR3 runs to 14 residues. Germline assignment: CDR1 KGHSH and CDR2 LQKENI. Trimming at V came to 3 bases and at J to 3 bases, leaving 3 bases not matched to a gene. CDR3 loop: CASSPGSGTDTQYF. CDR3 DNA sequence: TGTGCCAGCTCACCTGGTAGCGGGACAGATACGCAGTATTTT. The complete variable domain, with remaining parts taken from reference TRBV18 and TRBJ2-3, reads NAGVMQNPRHLVRRRGQEARLRCSPMKGHSHVYWYRQLPEEGLKFMVYLQKENIIDESGMPKERFSAEFPKEGPSILRIQQVVRGDSAAYFCASSPGSGTDTQYFGPGTRLTVL.

This clone has just a few counts. The chain joins TRBV6-1 to TRBJ1-6, with 8 bases lining up with TRBD1. CDR3 length: 15 amino acids. Germline CDR1 is MNHNS and CDR2 is SASEGT. The J segment lost 9 bases and the V segment lost 3 bases, leaving 7 bases of the junction unmatched. The CDR3, as DNA: TGTGCCAGCAGTGACGGACAGGGTCTGAGTTCACCCCTCCACTTT. Residues: CASSDGQGLSSPLHF.

This clone has just a few counts. The CDR3 DNA reads TGTGCCAGCAGTTTCCGCCGACAGACAACTAATGAAAAACTGTTTTTT. Translating gives CASSFRRQTTNEKLFF. The chain has TRBV6-6 and TRBJ1-4; D is possibly TRBD1 (5 bases). The CDR3 consists of 16 residues. With 4 bases removed from V and 0 bases from J, the gap between germline ends came to 12 bases. Germline CDR1 and CDR2: MNHNY and SVGAGI (reference sequence).

This clone has more than one count but fewer than ten. The rearrangement joins TRBV6-4 to TRBJ2-7; a weak D match, TRBD2 (6 bases). The germline V and J ends were trimmed by 9 bases and 2 bases, with 11 bases remaining between them. This CDR3 has 12 residues. Germline V gene lookup returns CDR1 MRHNA and CDR2 SNTAGT. CDR3 in amino acids: CARIAAAYEQYF. The DNA for the CDR3 is TGTGCCAGGATAGCGGCAGCCTACGAGCAGTACTTC.

This clone was counted at least ten times. The genes are TRBV27 and TRBJ2-4; D possibly corresponds to TRBD2 (6 bases). V was clipped by 6 bases and J by 0 bases, with 15 bases between them. CDR1 and CDR2 from the germline V gene are MNHEY and SMNVEV (reference sequence). This CDR3 has 16 residues. As DNA, the CDR3 is TGTGCCAGCAGCCCAATAACGGGGGTAGCCAAAAACATTCAGTACTTC. It translates to CASSPITGVAKNIQYF.

V is TRBV6-2 or TRBV6-3 and J is TRBJ1-5; D perhaps matches TRBD1 (5 bases). The CDR3 contains 15 residues. Germline V gene lookup returns CDR1 MNHEY and CDR2 SVGEGT. V was clipped by 2 bases and J by 0 bases, with 8 bases between them. DNA of the CDR3: TGTGCCAGCAGTTACGCAGGGATTAGCAATCAGCCCCAGCATTTT. It encodes CASSYAGISNQPQHF.